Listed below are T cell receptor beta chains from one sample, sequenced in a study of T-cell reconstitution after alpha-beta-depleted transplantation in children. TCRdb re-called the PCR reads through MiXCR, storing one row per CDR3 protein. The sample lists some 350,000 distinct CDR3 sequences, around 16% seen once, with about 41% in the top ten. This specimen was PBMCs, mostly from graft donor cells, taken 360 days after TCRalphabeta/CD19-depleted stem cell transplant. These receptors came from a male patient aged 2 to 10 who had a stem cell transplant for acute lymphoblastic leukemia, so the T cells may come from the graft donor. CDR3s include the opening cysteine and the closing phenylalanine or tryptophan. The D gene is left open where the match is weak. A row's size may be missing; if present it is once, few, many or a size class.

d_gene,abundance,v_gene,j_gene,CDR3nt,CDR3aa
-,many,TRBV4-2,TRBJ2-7,TGTGCCAGCAGCCAAGATGGGTACGAGCAGTACTTC,CASSQDGYEQYF
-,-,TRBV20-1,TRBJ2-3,TGCAGTGCTAGAGATACCCTGCGAATCACAGATACGCAGTATTTT,CSARDTLRITDTQYF
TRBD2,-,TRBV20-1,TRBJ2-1,TGCAGTGCTAGCCTGGGCGGGACTAGCGCACACAATGAGCAGTTCTTC,CSASLGGTSAHNEQFF
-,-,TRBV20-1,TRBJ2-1,TGCAGTGCTGACGACGGAAAAGTAGCAGGCAATGAGCAGTTCTTC,CSADDGKVAGNEQFF
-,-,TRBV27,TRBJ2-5,TGTGCCAGCGGGGGATTCAAGTCGACCCAGTACTTC,CASGGFKSTQYF
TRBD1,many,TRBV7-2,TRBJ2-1,TGTGCCAGCGGGCGGGGACAGGGGGCCTTTGAGCAGTTCTTC,CASGRGQGAFEQFF
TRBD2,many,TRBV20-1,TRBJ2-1,TGCAGTGCTAGACTAGCGGGACGTGAAGACAATGAGCAGTTCTTC,CSARLAGREDNEQFF
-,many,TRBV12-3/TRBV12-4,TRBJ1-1,TGTGCCAGCAGCCAATCGGGGGCTTTGAACACTGAAGCTTTCTTT,CASSQSGALNTEAFF
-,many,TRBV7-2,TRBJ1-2,TGTGCCAGCAGCTTCCGCTATGGCTACACCTTC,CASSFRYGYTF
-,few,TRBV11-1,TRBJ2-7,TGTGCCAGCAGCTTGTCTTCTTGGTTTCGACAGGCCGCCCACGAGGAGCAGTACTTC,CASSLSSWFRQAAHEEQYF